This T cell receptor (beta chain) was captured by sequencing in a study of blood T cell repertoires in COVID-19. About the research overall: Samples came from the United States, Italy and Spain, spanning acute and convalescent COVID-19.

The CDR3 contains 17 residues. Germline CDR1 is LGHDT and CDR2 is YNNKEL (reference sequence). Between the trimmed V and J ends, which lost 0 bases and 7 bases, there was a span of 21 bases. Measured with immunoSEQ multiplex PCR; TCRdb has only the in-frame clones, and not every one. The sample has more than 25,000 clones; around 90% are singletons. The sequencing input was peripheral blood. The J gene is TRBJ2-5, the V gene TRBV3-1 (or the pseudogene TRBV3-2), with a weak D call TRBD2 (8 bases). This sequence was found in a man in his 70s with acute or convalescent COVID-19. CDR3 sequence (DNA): TGTGCCAGCAGCCAAGATCGAAGCGGGGGACAGTCCCGGACCCAGTACTTC. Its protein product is CASSQDRSGGQSRTQYF.